This T cell receptor (beta chain) derives from a study of human thymus T cells (dated by TCRdb to between 2020 and 2021). About the study as a whole: The study characterized TCR alpha and beta repertoires from under ten infant thymus samples and a few related peripheral blood samples. Donor ages ranging from about 6 to 244 days were recorded, and a handful of male and a couple of female infants were included in the cohort.

As for this clone: Its antigen remains undetermined. No base-level quality is on record; no much larger clone is a single base apart.

On the study overall, not on this receptor specifically: Biased V and J gene segment usage appeared to be present in both thymic and peripheral blood repertoires. On average, roughly 800,000 unique TCRB clonotypes were obtained from thymus samples, compared with around 78,000 from blood samples.

Immunologically healthy infants undergoing open corrective cardiac surgery for congenital heart defects in Finland were used as donors. During surgery, a small roughly 0.45-1 mL aliquot of peripheral blood was collected from four of the eight donors. Instead of starting from a fixed cell number, genomic DNA extraction from blood samples used all available leukocytes. ACK lysis buffer was used to remove erythrocytes from blood, and the leukocytes were stored at -70 degrees C as pellets. A QIAsymphony instrument was used to extract genomic DNA from frozen cell pellets. CDR1 and CDR2 were assigned from the germline V gene as MDHEN and SYDVKM. V sheds 3 bases and J sheds 0 bases, leaving 9 bases between their ends. From cysteine to phenylalanine, the CDR3 is 14 amino acids long. Only the CDR3 part of the read is kept: 42 bases, read in frame from the first base. Using the immunoSEQ multiplex PCR assay, the TCRB and TCRAD loci were amplified from a standardized quantity of quality-controlled genomic DNA. Amplicons spanned the V(D)J region at a length sufficient to cover the CDR3 and identify V and J genes. The commercial immunoSEQ service was used to sequence amplicons on an Illumina platform. In the paper's pipeline: Primer bias and sequencing errors were corrected using previously described methods, and TCRAD and TCRB definitions followed the IMGT database. The repertoires were analysed using immunoSEQ Analyzer 3.0 and VDJTools for basic statistics, V/J segment usage, diversity estimates, rarefaction and pairwise overlap. Diversity was estimated with Chao1, ChaoE, Efron-Thisted, Shannon and inverse Simpson indices, and also on datasets down-sampled to the smallest sample. For repertoire overlap, CDR3 nucleotide sequence, V gene and J gene had to match strictly, and clustering was done by Jaccard-based multidimensional scaling. The source is immuneACCESS, and TCRdb retained only in-frame sequences with V and J called. Part of the clones is not carried over; for the studies checked, unresolved V genes explain less than half of this, and the remainder is unexplained. The D gene and trimming were derived from the DNA, and the V and J assignments and clone size from that table. This sample has some 46,000 clones in its table, and more than 85% of those were observed once. The ten largest clones add up to under 0.2% of the sample.

The sequence was obtained from a girl less than two years old with a congenital heart defect but otherwise immunologically healthy. The sample consisted of blood. The chain was built from TRBV28 and TRBJ2-7, with the D segment identity uncertain. The DNA sequence is TGTGCCAGCAGTTTTGGGATTAGCTCCTACGAGCAGTACTTC. This yields the protein CASSFGISSYEQYF.